This TCR beta chain was identified during a study of T cells in Graves' hyperthyroidism and ophthalmopathy. Study in general: Peripheral blood specimens were obtained at initial diagnosis, prior to any treatment.

TCR beta CDR3 regions were amplified from RNA. When the TCR CDR3 underwent first-round RT-PCR, the HTBI primer set was used. TCRdb reanalysed the multiplex PCR reads using MiXCR and keeps one entry per CDR3 protein. The data contain about 160,000 distinct CDR3 sequences, 9.4% of them singletons. The CDR3 totals 11 residues. Germline-derived CDR1 and CDR2 are DFQATT and SNEGSKA (reference sequence). Turning to this clonotype: Compared with germline, one end of the junction differs, possibly owing to a read error.

Thyroid ultrasound and orbital computed tomography, with clinical symptoms and serum thyroxine and TRAb, informed diagnoses. Fresh peripheral blood, roughly 9.6 ml, was the source of the PBMCs. Sequenced: blood. The clonotype comes from a woman younger than 30 with Graves' hyperthyroidism that later progressed to Graves' ophthalmopathy. This chain links TRBV20-1 with TRBJ2-7; 9 nucleotides agree with TRBD1. CDR3 DNA: TGCAGTGCTAGTCAGACCGGGACAGGGATATTC. It specifies CSASQTGTGIF.